Shown below are 10 T cell receptor beta chains from a single sample sequenced in a study of T cells in Graves' hyperthyroidism and ophthalmopathy. Amplified TCR beta CDR3 regions came from RNA transcripts. TCR CDR3 regions were first amplified by RT-PCR with HTBI primers. TCRdb reanalysed the multiplex PCR reads using MiXCR and keeps one entry per CDR3 protein. The top ten clones hold less than 3.5% of a sample with a few hundred thousand distinct CDR3 sequences, about a sixth of them seen once. The sequencing sample was made of blood. The receptors originated from a woman between 35 and 50 years old with Graves' ophthalmopathy.

The chain employs TRBV19 and TRBJ2-1; D not certain. Germline values: CDR1 LNHDA, CDR2 SQIVND (reference sequence). This CDR3 region has 14 residues. V was shortened by 4 bases and J by 9 bases, with 16 bases between the two germline ends. The CDR3 region is CASSRNTRPSEQFF. The CDR3 DNA sequence: TGTGCCAGTAGTAGGAACACCCGTCCTAGTGAGCAGTTCTTC.

This chain connects TRBV4-1 to TRBJ2-7, with a weak D call TRBD1 (5 bases). The germline CDR1 and CDR2 sequences are MGHRA and YSYEKL. This CDR3 comprises 16 residues. The ends were cut back, 4 bases at V and 5 bases at J, with 21 bases in the middle. CDR3 sequence reads: CASSPLGKARVHEQYF. In nucleotides, the CDR3 is TGCGCCAGCAGCCCTTTGGGAAAGGCCAGGGTCCACGAGCAGTACTTC.

This clonotype has more than one count but fewer than ten. The V call is TRBV12-3 or TRBV12-4, the J call TRBJ2-2; D perhaps matches TRBD1 (6 bases). Trimming took 8 bases from V and 7 from J, leaving 14 bases between them. The CDR3 is 13 residues long. The CDR3 region has the DNA TGTGCCAGCGGGGGCCGGGGTGGCGGGGAGCTGTTTTTT. Its protein product is CASGGRGGGELFF.

V is TRBV4-1 and J is TRBJ2-3, with TRBD1 as a possible D gene (5 bases). The germline CDR1 and CDR2 sequences are MGHRA and YSYEKL. The V end was cut by 3 bases, the J end by 6 bases, with 10 bases between. The length of the CDR3 is 13 residues. The CDR3 coding sequence is TGCGCCAGCAGCCAGCCCTCAGGGGATACGCAGTATTTT. This sequence encodes CASSQPSGDTQYF.

The chain recombines TRBV20-1 with TRBJ1-4; D call uncertain. V was shortened by 6 bases and J by 8 bases, with 13 bases between the two germline ends. Germline V gives CDR1 DFQATT, CDR2 SNEGSKA (reference sequence). The CDR3 spans 12 residues. The CDR3 bases are TGCAGTGCGGCCGCGTCGGGGGAAAAACTGTTTTTT. Translating it yields CSAAASGEKLFF.

This clonotype was counted only a few times. This chain uses TRBV28 with TRBJ2-1, with 8 bases fitting TRBD2. The CDR3 has 15 residues. Germline assignment: CDR1 MDHEN and CDR2 SYDVKM. J gave up 10 bases and V 5 bases, and 13 bases lay outside the gene matches. For the CDR3, the DNA is TGTGCCAGCAGTCCCTCCCTAGCGGGCGGAGAGGAGCAGTTCTTC. It specifies CASSPSLAGGEEQFF.

The chain recombines TRBV4-1 with TRBJ2-1; a possible D gene is TRBD1 (6 bases). Germline V gene lookup returns CDR1 MGHRA and CDR2 YSYEKL. This CDR3 spans 14 amino acids. V was cut by 5 bases and J by 3 bases, with 11 bases left in between. CDR3 nucleotides: TGCGCCAGCAGCAACCGGGACAACTACAATGAGCAGTTCTTC. The encoded protein is CASSNRDNYNEQFF.

A note on this clonotype: A read error may explain this, as a much larger clone is one base away. The CDR3 does not end in the conserved phenylalanine or tryptophan, so this is likely a read error. This chain joins TRBV28 and TRBJ2-4; unclear D gene. Germline loops: CDR1 MDHEN, CDR2 SYDVKM. V lost 4 bases and J lost 1, with 14 bases in between. CDR3 size: 16 residues. This chain's CDR3 is CASSYPSRVAKNIQYL. As DNA, the CDR3 is TGTGCCAGCAGTTACCCCTCTAGGGTTGCCAAAAACATTCAGTACCTC.

The V gene is TRBV30, the J gene TRBJ2-3; 12 positions agree with TRBD2. Germline lookup yields CDR1 GTSNPN and CDR2 SVGIG (reference sequence). V shed 0 bases and J 5 bases; nucleotides not matched to a gene: 9. The CDR3 is 17 amino acids. The CDR3 DNA sequence: TGTGCCTGGAGTGTACGGTCTAGCGGGAGGGTAGGAGATACGCAGTATTTT. The encoded protein is CAWSVRSSGRVGDTQYF.

This clonotype was recorded many times. The chain joins TRBV20-1 to TRBJ2-3; D gene unclear. V lost 3 bases to trimming and J lost 5 bases, with 9 bases between them. Germline assignment: CDR1 DFQATT and CDR2 SNEGSKA (reference sequence). This CDR3 contains 12 residues. CDR3 sequence: CSASESRDTQYF. The CDR3 DNA follows: TGCAGTGCTAGTGAATCGAGAGATACGCAGTATTTT.